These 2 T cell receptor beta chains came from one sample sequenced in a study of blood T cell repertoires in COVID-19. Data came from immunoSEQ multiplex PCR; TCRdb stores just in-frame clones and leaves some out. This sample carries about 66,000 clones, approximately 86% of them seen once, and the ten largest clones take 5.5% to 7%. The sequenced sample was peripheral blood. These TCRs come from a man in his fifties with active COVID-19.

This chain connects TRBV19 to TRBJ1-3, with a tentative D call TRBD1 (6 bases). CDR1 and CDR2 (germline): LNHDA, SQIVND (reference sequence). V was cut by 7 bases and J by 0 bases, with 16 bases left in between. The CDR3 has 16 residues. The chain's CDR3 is CASTLQGTPSGNTIYF. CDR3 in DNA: TGTGCCAGTACCCTACAGGGAACCCCCTCTGGAAACACCATATATTTT.

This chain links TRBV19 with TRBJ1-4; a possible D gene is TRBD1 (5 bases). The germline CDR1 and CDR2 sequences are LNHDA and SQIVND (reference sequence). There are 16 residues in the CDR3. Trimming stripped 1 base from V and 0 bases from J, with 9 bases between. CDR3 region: CASSIVGGATNEKLFF. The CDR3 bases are TGTGCCAGTAGTATAGTGGGGGGTGCAACTAATGAAAAACTGTTTTTT.